These 6 T cell receptor beta chains came from one sample sequenced in a study of OX40 agonist ivuxolimab in advanced cancers. Sequencing used immunoSEQ multiplex PCR; TCRdb keeps in-frame clones, though not all of them. The sample includes just under 45,000 clones, 75% to 85% seen only once; the top ten take about 4.4%. The sequences come from CD4+ or CD8+ T cells sorted from blood, collected in a trial of the OX40 agonist ivuxolimab. Receptors originate from an adult with an advanced solid tumor such as melanoma, head and neck, liver or kidney cancer.

This clone has a handful of counts. The same CDR3 is also encoded by other DNA sequences in this sample. The chain combines TRBV27 with TRBJ2-7, with TRBD1 matching over 11 bases. This CDR3 has 16 residues. Per germline, CDR1 MNHEY and CDR2 SMNVEV (reference sequence). V lost 5 bases and J lost 7; bases outside the gene matches: 13. In DNA form, the CDR3 reads TGTGCCAGCAGTCAAAGGGTTGGGGACAGGGGGGGAGAGCAGTACTTC. This gives the protein CASSQRVGDRGGEQYF.

This clone was counted ten times or more. The DNA for the CDR3 is TGTGCCAGCAGTGCCTCCGGGACATTCAACACCGGGGAGCTGTTTTTT. Translated: CASSASGTFNTGELFF. The chain joins TRBV6-1 to TRBJ2-2, with TRBD1 as a possible D gene (6 bases). CDR1 MNHNS and CDR2 SASEGT come from the germline V gene. This CDR3 has 16 residues. V lost 4 bases and J 2 bases, leaving 14 bases between the germline ends.

The gene calls are TRBV5-4 and TRBJ2-5; TRBD1 is a possible D gene (6 bases). The CDR3 sequence is 13 residues long. Trimming shortened V by 5 bases and J by 4 bases, and 12 bases separated the two germline ends. CDR1 is SGHNT, CDR2 YYREEE, per germline (reference sequence). The DNA of the CDR3 is TGTGCCAGCAGAAGCAGGGGAAGAGAGACCCAGTACTTC. Amino acid sequence: CASRSRGRETQYF.

A remark on this clone: Germline is not matched at one junction end, which may reflect a read error. Additional DNA sequences in this sample encode the identical CDR3. The rearrangement joins TRBV5-1 to TRBJ2-5, with 7 bases identical to TRBD1. The CDR3 length is 14 residues. Per the germline V gene, CDR1 is SGHRS and CDR2 is YFSETQ. CDR3 amino acids: CASTVDRASETQYF. The CDR3 coding sequence is TGCGCCAGTACTGTCGACAGGGCATCCGAGACTCAGTACTTC.

The rearrangement links TRBV30 to TRBJ2-3; possibly TRBD1 for D (6 bases). Germline CDR1 reads GTSNPN; CDR2 reads SVGIG (reference sequence). CDR3 size: 16 residues. Between the trimmed V and J ends, which lost 5 bases and 0 bases, there was a span of 18 bases. The CDR3 here is CAWETQTGSSTDTQYF. The CDR3 DNA sequence: TGTGCCTGGGAGACACAGACAGGTTCTAGCACAGATACGCAGTATTTT.

The V call is TRBV6-5, the J call TRBJ2-7; 8 bases fit TRBD1. Losses at the gene ends were 2 bases for V and 5 bases for J; bases not matched to a gene: 2. Germline assignment: CDR1 MNHEY and CDR2 SVGAGI. The CDR3 length is 13 residues. The CDR3 DNA reads TGTGCCAGCAGTTACCGACAGGGGAACGAGCAGTACTTC. Protein: CASSYRQGNEQYF.